The 24 T cell receptor beta chains below come from one sample, sequenced in a study of T cell repertoires in cytomegalovirus infection. TCRdb reprocessed the reads via MiXCR and lists one record per CDR3 protein. Of approximately 97,000 distinct CDR3 sequences in the sample, about 15% are singletons; the top ten hold approximately 7.6%. Sequenced material: PBMCs. The receptors were sampled from a human donor in good health (CMV status not recorded). Some clones in this sample may be carry-over from other donors' samples.

The CDR3 sequence is CASSRGHLVEQYF. The CDR3 DNA follows: TGTGCCAGCAGCCGGGGACACCTAGTCGAGCAGTACTTC. This chain connects TRBV7-6 to TRBJ2-7, with D perhaps TRBD1 (6 bases). The germline V and J ends were trimmed by 5 bases and 6 bases, with 14 bases remaining between them. The CDR3 covers 13 residues. Germline V gene sequence: CDR1 SGHVS, CDR2 FNYEAQ.

V and J are TRBV28 and TRBJ1-5; 7 bases align to TRBD1. The CDR3 extends over 18 amino acids. V shed 1 base, J shed 5 bases, and the junction held 14 bases outside the gene matches. Germline V gene sequence: CDR1 MDHEN, CDR2 SYDVKM. This CDR3 reads CASSLSIPPGGLDQPQHF. The CDR3 region has the DNA TGTGCCAGCAGTTTATCCATTCCACCAGGGGGACTAGATCAGCCCCAGCATTTT.

This clonotype appeared a few times. The chain joins TRBV28 to TRBJ2-1; weak D call: TRBD2 (5 bases). The CDR3 loop spans 17 amino acids. V was trimmed by 6 bases and J by 0 bases, leaving 18 bases between them. Germline CDR1 and CDR2: MDHEN and SYDVKM. In DNA form, the CDR3 reads TGTGCCAGCAGCCCCATTGAGGGTGGAGGCTCCTACAATGAGCAGTTCTTC. Translation gives CASSPIEGGGSYNEQFF.

J is TRBJ1-6 and V is TRBV2; no reliable D call. The CDR3 is 12 residues long. The V and J ends lost 8 bases and 7 bases respectively, with 9 bases between them. The germline gives CDR1 SNHLY, CDR2 FYNNEI. Here the CDR3 DNA reads TGTGCCAGCGTTCCACAGAATTCACCCCTCCACTTT. Protein: CASVPQNSPLHF.

The table lists this clonotype with a few counts. The chain recombines TRBV14 with TRBJ2-5; D might be TRBD1 (6 bases). CDR3 length equals 14 residues. CDR1 is SGHDN and CDR2 is FVKESK in the germline V gene. Trimming shortened V by 2 bases and J by 3 bases, and 10 bases separated the two germline ends. The CDR3: CASSQLDRKETQYF. The DNA for the CDR3 is TGTGCCAGCAGCCAATTGGACAGAAAAGAGACCCAGTACTTC.

This clonotype was observed at least ten times. The V call is TRBV14, the J call TRBJ2-7; D uncertain. Germline CDR1 is SGHDN and CDR2 is FVKESK. The CDR3 is 13 amino acids. Trimming shortened V by 0 bases and J by 6 bases, and 9 bases separated the two germline ends. In DNA, the CDR3 is TGTGCCAGCAGCCAAGATCTGGGGTCCGAGCAGTACTTC. It specifies CASSQDLGSEQYF.

This clonotype has at least ten counts. This chain links TRBV7-9 with TRBJ2-3, with 9 bases aligning to TRBD2. Germline values: CDR1 SEHNR, CDR2 FQNEAQ (reference sequence). Trimming cost V 3 bases and J 5 bases; bases outside gene matches: 3. The CDR3 length is 14 residues. In DNA, the CDR3 is TGTGCCAGCAGCTTGCGGCGGGGGGGAGATACGCAGTATTTT. This sequence encodes CASSLRRGGDTQYF.

This clonotype came up many times. This chain connects TRBV7-6 to TRBJ1-1; perhaps TRBD1 as D (6 bases). The CDR3 is 14 residues long. V was clipped by 8 bases and J by 3 bases, with 16 bases between them. Germline V CDR1 and CDR2: SGHVS, FNYEAQ. The DNA for the CDR3 is TGTGCCAGCGGGCAGGGGAAAGAGGACACTGAAGCTTTCTTT. Protein sequence: CASGQGKEDTEAFF. The entire variable domain, with the rest obtained from reference TRBV7-6 and TRBJ1-1, is as follows: GAGVSQSPRYKVTKRGQDVALRCDPISGHVSLYWYRQALGQGPEFLTYFNYEAQQDKSGLPNDRFSAERPEGSISTLTIQRTEQRDSAMYRCASGQGKEDTEAFFGQGTRLTVV.

This clonotype was seen only a few times. The CDR3 protein is CASSPYRGGLTNEQFF. CDR3 sequence (DNA): TGTGCCAGCAGCCCCTACAGGGGCGGCCTTACAAATGAGCAGTTCTTC. The chain couples TRBV7-2 to TRBJ2-1; 7 nucleotides agree with TRBD1. There are 16 residues in the CDR3. Germline assignment: CDR1 SGHTA and CDR2 FQGNSA. V was clipped by 5 bases and J by 7 bases; unmatched bases: 14.

This clonotype was seen repeatedly, ten times or more. The chain couples TRBV7-2 to TRBJ2-1, with 13 positions matching TRBD2. V trimming: 5 bases; J trimming: 9 bases; junction bases outside the gene matches: 13. CDR3 length: 17 amino acids. Germline V gene sequence: CDR1 SGHTA, CDR2 FQGNSA. CDR3 nucleotides: TGTGCCAGCAGCCAGCCGGGACTAGCGGGAAAAAGGGGTGAGCAGTTCTTC. Translating it yields CASSQPGLAGKRGEQFF.

Only a few counts were recorded for this clonotype. The chain joins TRBV18 to TRBJ1-6; D not certain. The germline V gene encodes CDR1 KGHSH and CDR2 LQKENI. V lost 3 bases to trimming and J lost 7 bases, with 7 bases between them. The CDR3 extends over 13 amino acids. The chain's CDR3 is CASSPNRNSPLHF. CDR3 coding DNA: TGTGCCAGCTCACCCAATCGGAATTCACCCCTCCACTTT.

This clonotype was seen only a few times. The gene calls are TRBV7-6 and TRBJ2-2, with a weak D call TRBD2 (5 bases). Trimming cost V 5 bases and J 7 bases, with 11 bases left between them. CDR1 is SGHVS and CDR2 is FNYEAQ in the germline V gene. This CDR3 is built from 13 residues. The DNA for the CDR3 is TGTGCCAGCAGCCGGGGATCGAGCGGGGAGCTGTTTTTT. This gives the protein CASSRGSSGELFF.

V usage is TRBV18 and J usage is TRBJ1-2; D is uncertain. Germline loops: CDR1 KGHSH, CDR2 LQKENI. V was clipped by 0 bases and J by 7 bases, with 6 bases between them. CDR3 size: 12 residues. The CDR3 sequence: CASSPPAGGYTF. The CDR3 nucleotides read TGTGCCAGCTCACCACCGGCAGGTGGCTACACCTTC.

V usage is TRBV12-3 or TRBV12-4 and J usage is TRBJ2-5; 8 bases are a match to TRBD2. J lost 9 bases, V lost 2 bases, and 5 bases had no gene match. The CDR3 loop spans 13 amino acids. The CDR3 DNA follows: TGTGCCAGCAGTTTAAACGGCGGGGGGTCCCAGTACTTC. It encodes CASSLNGGGSQYF.

This clonotype was seen more than once but under ten times. This rearrangement joins TRBV7-8 to TRBJ2-1, with a weak D call TRBD1 (6 bases). This CDR3 comprises 15 residues. Trimming removed 5 bases at V and 7 bases at J, with 18 bases between. The V gene's germline CDR1 is SGHVS and CDR2 FQNEAQ. DNA for the CDR3: TGTGCCAGCAGCCCTGTCCCCAGGGGACGTAATGAGCAGTTCTTC. Residues: CASSPVPRGRNEQFF. Full variable domain (outside the CDR3, taken from reference TRBV7-8 and TRBJ2-1): GAGVSQSPRYKVAKRGQDVALRCDPISGHVSLFWYQQALGQGPEFLTYFQNEAQLDKSGLPSDRFFAERPEGSVSTLKIQRTQQEDSAVYLCASSPVPRGRNEQFFGPGTRLTVL.

This chain links TRBV20-1 with TRBJ1-4; weak D call: TRBD1 (5 bases). Germline loops: CDR1 DFQATT, CDR2 SNEGSKA (reference sequence). Trimming removed 6 bases from V and 6 bases from J, with 14 bases in between. The CDR3 has 13 amino acids. CDR3: CSASFGGDEKLFF. CDR3 coding DNA: TGCAGTGCGAGCTTCGGGGGGGATGAAAAACTGTTTTTT.

This clonotype was counted many times. J is TRBJ1-2 and V is TRBV2; 7 bases are shared with TRBD1. There are 15 residues in the CDR3. The junction had 14 bases not matched to a gene; V was cut back by 8 bases and J by 5 bases. Germline V lookup: CDR1 SNHLY, CDR2 FYNNEI. The CDR3 sequence is CASLLDRDASYGYTF. The CDR3 nucleotides read TGTGCCAGCCTCTTAGACAGGGACGCATCGTATGGCTACACCTTC.

This clonotype has a count of ten or more. The chain joins TRBV7-3 to TRBJ2-7; 14 bases line up with TRBD2. This CDR3 spans 14 amino acids. Germline V CDR1 and CDR2: SGHTA, FQGTGA. V shed 4 bases and J 7 bases; nucleotides not matched to a gene: 3. The CDR3: CASSSGLAGGEQYF. Written as DNA, the CDR3 is TGTGCCAGCAGCTCTGGACTAGCGGGAGGAGAGCAGTACTTC.

This clonotype was found many times. This chain links TRBV14 with TRBJ1-2; D gene ambiguous. Looked up from germline, CDR1 is SGHDN and CDR2 is FVKESK. The CDR3 is 15 amino acids. V was trimmed by 0 bases and J by 1 base, leaving 9 bases between them. In nucleotides, the CDR3 is TGTGCCAGCAGCCAAGATCCTCCGGATAACTATGGCTACACCTTC. This translates into CASSQDPPDNYGYTF.

Details on this clonotype: With a much larger clone just one base away, this may be a read error. This sequence joins TRBV12-5 and TRBJ1-5; TRBD1 matches 8 bases. This CDR3 spans 17 amino acids. CDR1 LGHNT and CDR2 FRNRAP come from the germline V gene. The CDR3 sequence is CASGLVQGQVGNPPQHF. The CDR3 region has the DNA TGTGCTAGTGGTTTGGTACAGGGACAGGTGGGGAATCCGCCCCAGCATTTT.

This clonotype was seen many times. The DNA of the CDR3 is TGTGCCAGCAGCTTAGGGCAGCAAGAGACCCAGTACTTC. Protein: CASSLGQQETQYF. This sequence joins TRBV7-2 and TRBJ2-5, with unresolved D. The germline V gene encodes CDR1 SGHTA and CDR2 FQGNSA. The length of the CDR3 is 13 residues. V dropped 1 base and J dropped 2 bases, with 5 bases sitting between them.

There are many counts of this clonotype. The CDR3 DNA follows: TGTGCCAGCAGCTTAGCGAGGACCGATGAGCAGTTCTTC. It specifies CASSLARTDEQFF. The rearrangement links TRBV7-2 to TRBJ2-1; D gene ambiguous. This CDR3 region has 13 residues. The germline V gene encodes CDR1 SGHTA and CDR2 FQGNSA. V lost 0 bases and J lost 8, with 8 bases in between.

In this sample, this clonotype turned up a few times. The chain uses TRBV6-2 or TRBV6-3 and TRBJ1-5; D gene ambiguous. CDR1 and CDR2 (germline): MNHEY, SVGEGT. Trimming cost V 8 bases and J 4 bases, with 12 bases left between them. The CDR3 is 13 residues long. This CDR3 is CASAGDLNQPQHF. CDR3 DNA: TGTGCCAGCGCCGGGGATTTGAATCAGCCCCAGCATTTT.

This clonotype was counted between two and nine times. The rearrangement joins TRBV2 to TRBJ2-3, with TRBD2 identical over 10 bases. Germline V lookup: CDR1 SNHLY, CDR2 FYNNEI. V shed 10 bases, J shed 9 bases, and the junction held 13 bases outside the gene matches. The CDR3 length is 14 residues. The CDR3 loop is CATAGTSVGGTQYF. The CDR3 DNA is TGTGCCACCGCCGGGACTAGCGTGGGTGGAACGCAGTATTTT.